What follows is one TCR beta chain and its context. The data stem from a study of shared clonotypes between healthy human individuals. Background on the study: The donors, a couple of women and a few men, were aged 18 to 49. The study used three CD4 naive, three CD4 memory, two CD8 naive and one CD8 memory plate per donor.

The J segment lost 2 bases and the V segment lost 4 bases, leaving 6 bases of the junction unmatched. Germline CDR1 and CDR2: SGHAT and FQNNGV. The CDR3 runs 15 residues. Cells designated naive CD8 were CD45RO-negative and were positively selected for CCR7, with terminally differentiated effector memory CD45RA+ cells excluded. Original processing methods: ImmunoSEQ junction-only sequences lacked quality scores, so their filtering differed. Method: immunoSEQ multiplex PCR; TCRdb's copy keeps in-frame clones and lacks some. V, J and clone size are taken as reported in that table, and D and trimming were inferred from the DNA itself. The sample lists some 2.1 million clones, about 94% occurring once.

The source of this sequence is a man between 18 and 29 years old in good health. Some clones in this sample may be carry-over from other donors' samples. This chain links TRBV11-2 with TRBJ1-1; 8 bases are shared with TRBD1. Sequencing was done on a sample of naive CD8+ T cells from PBMCs. The CDR3 spells CASSSTGAGNTEAFF. The CDR3 DNA reads TGTGCCAGCAGCTCGACAGGGGCCGGAAACACTGAAGCTTTCTTT.